The present entry profiles one TCR beta chain with its context. Profiling relied on immunoSEQ multiplex PCR, and the TCRdb table lists in-frame clones only, not all of them. This sample has some 73,000 clones, with 73% found just once. This record belongs to a study of blood T cell repertoires in COVID-19. For the study at large: Sites in the United States, Italy and Spain provided acute and convalescent COVID-19 samples.

The CDR3 runs 15 residues. V trimming: 0 bases; J trimming: 3 bases; junction bases outside the gene matches: 2. The germline CDR1 and CDR2 sequences are SGHRS and YFSETQ. The specimen sequenced was peripheral blood. The receptor was derived from a man aged 60 to 75 with acute or convalescent COVID-19. J is TRBJ2-5 and V is TRBV5-1, with 10 bases lining up with TRBD1. The CDR3, as DNA: TGCGCCAGCAGCTTGGCCGGGACAGGGGAAGAGACCCAGTACTTC. Protein sequence: CASSLAGTGEETQYF.